A single sample gave rise to the 27 T cell receptor beta chains below, sequenced in a study of response to subunit inactivated influenza vaccine. TCRdb itself ran the RT-PCR reads through MiXCR, one entry per CDR3 protein. The sample holds some 150,000 distinct CDR3 sequences, approximately 12% seen once. This sample also belongs to another study, concerning T cells expressing NK-cell markers. That publication notes: Researchers built TCR beta cDNA using 5'RACE template switching with UMIs.

Sequencing used CD8+ T cells sorted from PBMCs, obtained roughly 13 days after vaccination. The receptors derive from a man aged 50-60 years who received an inactivated influenza vaccine.

There are many counts of this clonotype. The V gene is TRBV29-1, the J gene TRBJ2-7, with TRBD1 identical over 8 bases. This CDR3 has 13 amino acids. CDR1 SQVTM and CDR2 ANQGSEA come from the germline V gene. V gave up 4 bases and J gave up 5 bases; unmatched junction bases: 7. CDR3 nucleotide sequence: TGCAGCGTTGTATCCAGGGGGCTCCACGAGCAGTACTTC. Translation: CSVVSRGLHEQYF.

This chain uses TRBV9 with TRBJ2-7; D possibly matches TRBD1 or TRBD2 (5 bases each). The germline V gene has CDR1 SGDLS and CDR2 YYNGEE. Trimming cost V 4 bases and J 1 base, with 15 bases left between them. CDR3 length: 15 amino acids. The CDR3 loop is CASSQTGTPSYEQYF. The CDR3, as DNA: TGTGCCAGCAGCCAGACCGGGACCCCTTCCTACGAGCAGTACTTC.

The V gene is TRBV19, the J gene TRBJ2-7; TRBD1 matches 12 bases. CDR1 is LNHDA and CDR2 is SQIVND in the germline V gene (reference sequence). This CDR3 is built from 14 residues. V was clipped by 6 bases and J by 4 bases; unmatched bases: 4. The chain's CDR3 is CASRRGQGAYEQYF. The CDR3 DNA follows: TGTGCCAGTAGGCGGGGACAGGGGGCTTACGAGCAGTACTTC.

The chain carries TRBV7-9 and TRBJ2-1, with 8 bases that match TRBD1. This CDR3 region has 15 residues. Germline V CDR1 and CDR2: SEHNR, FQNEAQ (reference sequence). The V and J ends lost 5 bases and 6 bases, in that order; junction bases with no gene match: 9. The CDR3 DNA reads TGTGCCAGCAGCCCGGGACAGGAAGGGGGCAATGAGCAGTTCTTC. Protein sequence: CASSPGQEGGNEQFF. The full variable domain, rest sourced from reference TRBV7-9 and TRBJ2-1, is DTGVSQNPRHKITKRGQNVTFRCDPISEHNRLYWYRQTLGQGPEFLTYFQNEAQLEKSRLLSDRFSAERPKGSFSTLEIQRTEQGDSAMYLCASSPGQEGGNEQFFGPGTRLTVL.

V gene TRBV5-1 combines with J gene TRBJ2-1, with TRBD2 identical over 13 bases. Germline CDR1 reads SGHRS; CDR2 reads YFSETQ. This CDR3 has 15 amino acids. V dropped 4 bases and J dropped 4; count of bases not matched to a gene: 2. The chain's CDR3 is CASSQTSGRYNEQFF. The DNA of the CDR3 is TGCGCCAGCAGCCAGACTAGCGGGAGGTACAATGAGCAGTTCTTC.

CDR3 in amino acids: CATSRDYIGLAGSTDTQYF. CDR3 DNA: TGTGCCACCAGCAGAGATTATATTGGACTAGCGGGAAGCACAGATACGCAGTATTTT. V is TRBV15 and J is TRBJ2-3, with 12 bases lining up with TRBD2. CDR1 is LNHNV and CDR2 is YYDKDF in the germline V gene (reference sequence). Germline trimming cut 0 bases from V and 0 bases from J; bases unmatched to any gene: 7. The CDR3 has 19 residues.

This chain links TRBV27 with TRBJ1-2; D remains unclear. V was trimmed by 0 bases and J by 5 bases, leaving 7 bases between them. Germline loops: CDR1 MNHEY, CDR2 SMNVEV (reference sequence). The CDR3 has 13 residues. The CDR3 protein is CASSLSGFYGYTF. The CDR3 DNA follows: TGTGCCAGCAGTTTATCAGGATTTTATGGCTACACCTTC.

J is TRBJ1-2 and V is TRBV5-1; the D gene is possibly TRBD1 (6 bases). The CDR3 consists of 15 residues. Germline assignment: CDR1 SGHRS and CDR2 YFSETQ. V was pared by 0 bases and J by 8 bases, with 17 bases between. The CDR3 is CASSLVTGPKRGYTF. CDR3 nucleotides: TGCGCCAGCAGCTTGGTTACAGGGCCGAAGAGGGGCTACACCTTC. The complete variable domain, with remaining parts taken from reference TRBV5-1 and TRBJ1-2, reads KAGVTQTPRYLIKTRGQQVTLSCSPISGHRSVSWYQQTPGQGLQFLFEYFSETQRNKGNFPGRFSGRQFSNSRSEMNVSTLELGDSALYLCASSLVTGPKRGYTFGSGTRLTVV.

This clonotype was observed many times. The CDR3 reads CASSFRVGEQFF. CDR3 bases: TGTGCCAGCAGCTTCAGGGTCGGTGAGCAGTTCTTC. This chain uses TRBV7-9 with TRBJ2-1, with TRBD1 as a possible D gene (5 bases). Trimming took 3 bases from V and 9 from J, leaving 9 bases between them. This CDR3 has 12 residues. In germline, CDR1 is SEHNR, CDR2 FQNEAQ (reference sequence).

The genes are TRBV4-2 and TRBJ1-2, with D unclear. The germline V and J ends were trimmed by 4 bases and 0 bases, with 12 bases remaining between them. This CDR3 has 15 amino acids. Germline V gene sequence: CDR1 LGHNA, CDR2 YNFKEQ. The CDR3 reads CASSPRTDANYGYTF. The CDR3, as DNA: TGTGCCAGCAGCCCAAGGACGGACGCTAACTATGGCTACACCTTC.

This rearrangement joins TRBV18 to TRBJ2-7; TRBD2 matches 11 bases. Germline values: CDR1 KGHSH, CDR2 LQKENI. V gave up 3 bases and J gave up 6 bases; unmatched junction bases: 16. The CDR3 has 18 amino acids. This chain's CDR3 is CASSPGGSGRASLSEQYF. CDR3 DNA sequence: TGTGCCAGCTCACCTGGGGGTAGCGGGAGGGCCTCTCTCTCCGAGCAGTACTTC.

The rearrangement links TRBV11-2 to TRBJ1-1; TRBD1 is a possible D gene (6 bases). Looked up from germline, CDR1 is SGHAT and CDR2 is FQNNGV. V shed 7 bases and J shed 7 bases, with 10 bases lying between them. The CDR3 spans 11 residues. CDR3 sequence reads: CASTEGVEAFF. The CDR3 bases are TGTGCCAGCACCGAGGGGGTTGAAGCTTTCTTT.

This clonotype showed up many times. This chain links TRBV7-8 with TRBJ2-6; D unresolved. The V end was cut by 2 bases, the J end by 2 bases, with 22 bases between. This CDR3 spans 20 amino acids. The germline CDR1 and CDR2 sequences are SGHVS and FQNEAQ. The CDR3 loop is CASSLSWLLDYSPGANVLTF. DNA for the CDR3: TGTGCCAGCAGCTTAAGCTGGCTTCTAGATTACTCTCCTGGGGCCAACGTCCTGACTTTC.

In its sample, this clonotype was seen a few times. J is TRBJ2-7 and V is TRBV4-3, with 7 bases that match TRBD2. Per the germline V gene, CDR1 is LGHNA and CDR2 is YSLEER. This CDR3 has 15 residues. J gave up 5 bases and V 0 bases, and 7 bases lay outside the gene matches. The chain's CDR3 is CASSQDPTRENEQYF. In nucleotides, the CDR3 is TGCGCCAGCAGCCAAGACCCGACGCGGGAGAACGAGCAGTACTTC.

The chain carries TRBV12-3 or TRBV12-4 and TRBJ2-5; 7 nucleotides line up with TRBD1. V was clipped by 6 bases and J by 1 base; unmatched bases: 14. This CDR3 spans 17 amino acids. The CDR3, as DNA: TGTGCCAGCAGAGGGACAGAGAGTGACGCGGGCCAAGAGACCCAGTACTTC. Its protein product is CASRGTESDAGQETQYF.

This clonotype appeared many times. CDR3 nucleotides: TGCAGCGTTGACGACAGGGATTTACGCTTCGACAATGAGCAGTTCTTC. It specifies CSVDDRDLRFDNEQFF. The chain uses TRBV29-1 and TRBJ2-1, with 7 bases lining up with TRBD1. Germline V gene data show CDR1 as SQVTM and CDR2 as ANQGSEA. CDR3 length: 16 amino acids. V lost 3 bases to trimming and J lost 5 bases; unmatched junction nucleotides: 13.

The chain couples TRBV24-1 to TRBJ1-5, with a weak D call TRBD1 (5 bases). Germline V CDR1 and CDR2: KGHDR, SFDVKD. This CDR3 comprises 13 residues. The germline V and J ends were trimmed by 4 bases and 3 bases, with 6 bases remaining between them. Here the CDR3 reads CATSDRVNQPQHF. As DNA, the CDR3 is TGTGCCACCAGTGACAGGGTCAATCAGCCCCAGCATTTT.

The V and J genes are TRBV24-1 and TRBJ2-1; 7 positions agree with TRBD2. Germline V gives CDR1 KGHDR, CDR2 SFDVKD. Trimming cost V 5 bases and J 4 bases; bases outside gene matches: 7. CDR3 length: 15 residues. DNA for the CDR3: TGTGCCACCAGTGCCCCGGGACTACCTTACAATGAGCAGTTCTTC. It codes for CATSAPGLPYNEQFF.

The chain joins TRBV20-1 to TRBJ1-2, with 7 bases fitting TRBD1. This CDR3 contains 13 residues. In germline, CDR1 is DFQATT, CDR2 SNEGSKA (reference sequence). Germline trimming cut 6 bases from V and 2 bases from J; bases unmatched to any gene: 6. The CDR3 DNA is TGCAGTGCGCACGGACAGGACAACTATGGCTACACCTTC. It translates to CSAHGQDNYGYTF.

This chain joins TRBV9 and TRBJ2-1, with D maybe TRBD2 (5 bases). The CDR3 totals 16 residues. Germline V lookup: CDR1 SGDLS, CDR2 YYNGEE. Deletions cut 4 bases from V and 1 base from J, with 15 bases between. CDR3 sequence reads: CASSSHSWESYNEQFF. DNA for the CDR3: TGTGCCAGCAGCTCCCATTCCTGGGAGTCCTACAATGAGCAGTTCTTC.

The J gene is TRBJ2-1, the V gene TRBV14; 7 bases map to TRBD2. V lost 4 bases to trimming and J lost 15 bases; unmatched junction nucleotides: 9. Germline V gene lookup returns CDR1 SGHDN and CDR2 FVKESK. This CDR3 is 12 amino acids long. In DNA form, the CDR3 reads TGTGCCAGCAGCCCCGGGAGGACTAGACTGTTCTTC. Protein: CASSPGRTRLFF.

This chain connects TRBV25-1 to TRBJ2-7, with 9 positions matching TRBD1. Germline assignment: CDR1 MGHDK and CDR2 SYGVNS. With V trimmed by 3 bases and J by 6 bases, 6 bases remained unmatched. The CDR3 extends over 14 amino acids. The DNA for the CDR3 is TGTGCCAGCAGTGAGTGGACAGGGGAAGCCGAGCAGTACTTC. The encoded protein is CASSEWTGEAEQYF.

The chain has TRBV29-1 and TRBJ2-2, with D perhaps TRBD1 (6 bases). This CDR3 has 15 amino acids. CDR1 and CDR2 (germline): SQVTM, ANQGSEA. With 6 bases removed from V and 1 base from J, the gap between germline ends came to 15 bases. CDR3 protein: CSVAGTPENTGELFF. As DNA, the CDR3 is TGCAGCGTAGCCGGGACACCCGAGAACACCGGGGAGCTGTTTTTT.

This clonotype was recorded a few times. The V and J genes are TRBV7-2 and TRBJ2-1; D remains ambiguous. Germline CDR1 and CDR2: SGHTA and FQGNSA. V lost 0 bases and J 7 bases, leaving 10 bases between the germline ends. This CDR3 comprises 14 residues. The CDR3 coding sequence is TGTGCCAGCAGCTTAGCAATTAGTGGTAATGAGCAGTTCTTC. It specifies CASSLAISGNEQFF.

In its sample, this clonotype was seen a few times. The chain links TRBV7-6 to TRBJ2-2, with 12 bases aligning to TRBD2. Germline CDR1 SGHVS, CDR2 FNYEAQ. The V and J ends lost 2 bases and 3 bases, in that order; junction bases with no gene match: 7. The CDR3 consists of 18 residues. CDR3 sequence (DNA): TGTGCCAGCAGCTTACCGACTAGCGGGAGCATAGACACCGGGGAGCTGTTTTTT. Translated: CASSLPTSGSIDTGELFF.

The chain recombines TRBV5-1 with TRBJ2-7; D is uncertain. Between the trimmed V and J ends, which lost 2 bases and 3 bases, there was a span of 12 bases. CDR1 is SGHRS, CDR2 YFSETQ, per germline. The CDR3 spans 14 residues. CDR3 sequence reads: CASSFLWEYYEQYF. For the CDR3, the DNA is TGCGCCAGCAGCTTTCTCTGGGAATACTACGAGCAGTACTTC.

In this sample, this clonotype turned up a few times. The rearrangement uses TRBV24-1 and TRBJ2-5, with D hard to call. CDR1 and CDR2 from the germline V gene are KGHDR and SFDVKD. CDR3 length: 17 amino acids. Trimming left V 2 bases short and J 4 bases short, with 19 bases between. The CDR3 DNA is TGTGCCACCAGTGATTCAGCGATCGACCCATCCGCAGAGACCCAGTACTTC. Translation: CATSDSAIDPSAETQYF.